The next 30 T cell receptor beta chains were all read from a single sample in a study of CD8 T cells in Susac syndrome. cDNA came from around 0.54 to 1 ug RNA primed by random hexamers. TCRdb independently ran MiXCR on the immunoSEQ multiplex PCR reads; one entry per CDR3 protein. The sample lists a few hundred thousand distinct CDR3 sequences; roughly 96% were seen once. The specimen sequenced was CD4+ T cells from PBMCs. The receptors derive from a human donor with multiple sclerosis.

J is TRBJ2-5 and V is TRBV20-1, with D uncertain. The V gene's germline CDR1 is DFQATT and CDR2 SNEGSKA (reference sequence). The germline V and J ends were trimmed by 0 bases and 7 bases, with 21 bases remaining between them. This CDR3 has 16 amino acids. CDR3 nucleotides: TGCAGTGCTAGAGATCCCATTCGCGGCGTCGATGGGACCCAGTACTTC. It codes for CSARDPIRGVDGTQYF.

The chain combines TRBV6-1 with TRBJ2-7, with 9 bases fitting TRBD1. There are 16 residues in the CDR3. Germline lookup yields CDR1 MNHNS and CDR2 SASEGT. Germline trimming cut 4 bases from V and 2 bases from J; bases unmatched to any gene: 9. The CDR3 DNA is TGTGCCAGCAGTGTGTTGGGGACAGGGCCCCCCTACGAGCAGTACTTC. Protein sequence: CASSVLGTGPPYEQYF.

The rearrangement uses TRBV30 and TRBJ1-1; 8 positions match TRBD1. Germline assignment: CDR1 GTSNPN and CDR2 SVGIG (reference sequence). This CDR3 contains 12 residues. Losses at the gene ends were 8 bases for V and 9 bases for J; bases not matched to a gene: 11. The CDR3 reads CAGQGLTRQAFF. CDR3 DNA: TGTGCCGGACAGGGACTAACCCGCCAAGCTTTCTTT.

V is TRBV14 and J is TRBJ2-1; TRBD1 or TRBD2 may be the D gene (5 bases each). Germline-derived CDR1 and CDR2 are SGHDN and FVKESK. V lost 0 bases, J lost 10 bases, and 10 bases lay in between. The CDR3 has 13 amino acids. CDR3 nucleotides: TGTGCCAGCAGCCAAGAAGTCGGGACCGAGCAGTTCTTC. Translation: CASSQEVGTEQFF.

The rearrangement uses TRBV4-2 and TRBJ2-5; D remains unclear. Germline V gene sequence: CDR1 LGHNA, CDR2 YNFKEQ. V lost 1 base, J lost 4 bases, and 19 bases lay in between. The CDR3 has 17 amino acids. The CDR3 DNA reads as TGTGCCAGCAGCCAAGCACGGGCTTCCCAAGCTGGAGAGACCCAGTACTTC. It translates to CASSQARASQAGETQYF.

The genes are TRBV20-1 and TRBJ1-2; D is ambiguous. This CDR3 has 14 residues. Germline V gene sequence: CDR1 DFQATT, CDR2 SNEGSKA (reference sequence). V dropped 0 bases and J dropped 3 bases, with 11 bases sitting between them. CDR3 in amino acids: CSARDRYRDYGYTF. In DNA form, the CDR3 reads TGCAGTGCTAGAGACCGCTACCGAGACTATGGCTACACCTTC.

The chain has TRBV3-1 and TRBJ1-1, with TRBD1 as a possible D gene (5 bases). CDR1 is LGHDT, CDR2 YNNKEL, per germline (reference sequence). V dropped 1 base and J dropped 0 bases, with 9 bases sitting between them. The CDR3 runs 15 residues. The CDR3 DNA sequence: TGTGCCAGCAGCCAAGCGGTGGGACTGAACACTGAAGCTTTCTTT. Translating it yields CASSQAVGLNTEAFF.

This clonotype was seen a single time. This chain connects TRBV3-1 to TRBJ1-2; perhaps TRBD1 as D (6 bases). Trimming stripped 4 bases from V and 4 bases from J, with 13 bases between. The CDR3 covers 14 residues. In germline, CDR1 is LGHDT, CDR2 YNNKEL (reference sequence). Here the CDR3 DNA reads TGTGCCAGCAGCCGTTTACAGGGAGCCTATGGCTACACCTTC. Its protein product is CASSRLQGAYGYTF.

The chain joins TRBV24-1 to TRBJ2-6; D is unclear. Between the trimmed V and J ends, which lost 4 bases and 2 bases, there was a span of 8 bases. The CDR3 totals 15 residues. Per the germline V gene, CDR1 is KGHDR and CDR2 is SFDVKD. The CDR3, as DNA: TGTGCCACCAGTGACCCCCGGGCTGGGGCCAACGTCCTGACTTTC. Its protein is CATSDPRAGANVLTF.

The chain employs TRBV28 and TRBJ2-7; 8 bases map to TRBD1. Losses at the gene ends were 6 bases for V and 3 bases for J; bases not matched to a gene: 22. This CDR3 has 19 residues. From germline, CDR1 is MDHEN and CDR2 SYDVKM. In DNA, the CDR3 is TGTGCCAGCAGCCCCAAAACCACCGTGCAGGGGGCGCTTATCTACGAGCAGTACTTC. Its translation is CASSPKTTVQGALIYEQYF.

CDR3 in DNA: TGTGCCAGCAGCTTAGGGGGACGCATCCAAGAGACCCAGTACTTC. Encoded protein: CASSLGGRIQETQYF. J is TRBJ2-5 and V is TRBV7-2, with D perhaps TRBD1 or TRBD2 (5 bases each). The CDR3 runs to 15 residues. V lost 1 base and J lost 1, with 10 bases in between. CDR1 SGHTA and CDR2 FQGNSA come from the germline V gene. The full variable domain, completed using reference TRBV7-2 and TRBJ2-5, is GAGVSQSPSNKVTEKGKDVELRCDPISGHTALYWYRQSLGQGLEFLIYFQGNSAPDKSGLPSDRFSAERTGGSVSTLTIQRTQQEDSAVYLCASSLGGRIQETQYFGPGTRLLVL.

About this clonotype itself: One junction end does not reproduce the germline sequence, and a read error may be involved. The V and J genes are TRBV3-1 and TRBJ2-7, with D perhaps assigned TRBD1 or TRBD2 (5 bases each). This CDR3 is built from 14 residues. The germline CDR1 and CDR2 sequences are LGHDT and YNNKEL (reference sequence). CDR3 DNA sequence: TGTGCCAGCAGCCCAGGAAATTCCGGGACCGCCCCGGCCTTC. The encoded protein is CASSPGNSGTAPAF.

The rearrangement uses TRBV28 and TRBJ1-2; D is uncertain. Germline CDR1 MDHEN, CDR2 SYDVKM. The CDR3 covers 12 residues. V was shortened by 2 bases and J by 4 bases, with 5 bases between the two germline ends. CDR3 nucleotide sequence: TGTGCCAGCAGTTTAACCCCCTATGGCTACACCTTC. Translating it yields CASSLTPYGYTF.

The chain has TRBV29-1 and TRBJ1-2; D might be TRBD1 (6 bases). CDR1 is SQVTM and CDR2 is ANQGSEA in the germline V gene. The CDR3 has 13 amino acids. With 4 bases removed from V and 4 bases from J, the gap between germline ends came to 13 bases. CDR3 sequence reads: CSVVTDRTYGYTF. The CDR3 region has the DNA TGCAGCGTTGTAACCGACAGGACCTATGGCTACACCTTC.

The rearrangement links TRBV30 to TRBJ1-5; D remains ambiguous. This CDR3 has 14 residues. Deletions cut 0 bases from V and 5 bases from J, with 11 bases between. Germline CDR1 GTSNPN, CDR2 SVGIG (reference sequence). The CDR3 coding sequence is TGTGCCTGGAGTGTGGGAAGTGGGGATCAGCCCCAGCATTTT. This codes for CAWSVGSGDQPQHF.

The V gene is TRBV18, the J gene TRBJ2-7, with 13 bases fitting TRBD2. Trimming at V came to 2 bases and at J to 3 bases, leaving 4 bases not matched to a gene. CDR1 KGHSH and CDR2 LQKENI come from the germline V gene. The CDR3 contains 16 residues. CDR3 DNA sequence: TGTGCCAGCTCACCAAGGACTAGCGGGAGTTACTACGAGCAGTACTTC. Its translation: CASSPRTSGSYYEQYF.

V is TRBV19 and J is TRBJ1-5; no clear D gene. The germline V gene has CDR1 LNHDA and CDR2 SQIVND (reference sequence). The ends were cut back, 3 bases at V and 5 bases at J, with 14 bases in the middle. This CDR3 is 15 amino acids long. CDR3 region: CASSMPPGLYQPQHF. Here the CDR3 DNA reads TGTGCCAGTAGTATGCCGCCCGGACTCTATCAGCCCCAGCATTTT.

The chain employs TRBV7-2 and TRBJ2-3; no reliable D call. Per germline, CDR1 SGHTA and CDR2 FQGNSA. V was trimmed by 2 bases and J by 2 bases, leaving 5 bases between them. The CDR3 totals 13 residues. The CDR3 is CASSLLVTDTQYF. The CDR3 DNA sequence: TGTGCCAGCAGCTTATTGGTCACAGATACGCAGTATTTT.

The rearrangement links TRBV7-9 to TRBJ2-3; 8 nucleotides align to TRBD2. Germline V lookup: CDR1 SEHNR, CDR2 FQNEAQ (reference sequence). The CDR3 is 16 amino acids. The trim removed 6 bases at V and 5 bases at J, leaving 13 bases unmatched. CDR3: CASRQPASSGIDTQYF. The CDR3 DNA sequence: TGTGCCAGCAGGCAACCCGCGAGTAGCGGGATAGATACGCAGTATTTT.

The chain uses TRBV28 and TRBJ2-7; 8 nucleotides align to TRBD2. The germline gives CDR1 MDHEN, CDR2 SYDVKM. The CDR3 is 15 residues long. Trimming at V came to 6 bases and at J to 6 bases, leaving 13 bases not matched to a gene. The CDR3 region has the DNA TGTGCCAGCAGGCGGGGCGGGGGGCGTAGTATCGAGCAGTACTTC. Translated, it gives CASRRGGGRSIEQYF. Full variable domain (missing parts from reference TRBV28 and TRBJ2-7): DVKVTQSSRYLVKRTGEKVFLECVQDMDHENMFWYRQDPGLGLRLIYFSYDVKMKEKGDIPEGYSVSREKKERFSLILESASTNQTSMYLCASRRGGGRSIEQYFGPGTRLTVT.

The genes are TRBV7-8 and TRBJ2-1; a possible D gene is TRBD2 (6 bases). The CDR3 length is 15 residues. Germline values: CDR1 SGHVS, CDR2 FQNEAQ. Deletions cut 3 bases from V and 3 bases from J, with 12 bases between. Written as DNA, the CDR3 is TGTGCCAGCAGCTTGGGCCCCGGGGGCTACAATGAGCAGTTCTTC. Translation gives CASSLGPGGYNEQFF.

The chain couples TRBV29-1 to TRBJ1-2; 10 bases are shared with TRBD1. The CDR3 extends over 14 amino acids. CDR1 is SQVTM, CDR2 ANQGSEA, per germline. Trimming took 1 base from V and 9 from J; bases not matched to a gene: 8. This chain's CDR3 is CSVEGGQGIGSYTF. The DNA for the CDR3 is TGCAGCGTTGAAGGGGGACAGGGGATCGGGAGCTACACCTTC.

CDR3 residues: CASSLGNRDTQYF. DNA of the CDR3: TGTGCCAGCAGCTTAGGTAACAGAGATACGCAGTATTTT. The chain employs TRBV7-6 and TRBJ2-3; D gene unclear. V was cut by 1 base and J by 5 bases, with 7 bases left in between. This CDR3 is 13 amino acids long. Germline V gene lookup returns CDR1 SGHVS and CDR2 FNYEAQ.

V and J are TRBV6-5 and TRBJ2-5; TRBD2 aligns across 7 bases. The germline V gene encodes CDR1 MNHEY and CDR2 SVGAGI. J gave up 2 bases and V 6 bases, and 6 bases lay outside the gene matches. The CDR3 consists of 14 residues. CDR3 DNA sequence: TGTGCCAGCAGCGACAGCGGGGCGCAAGAGACCCAGTACTTC. Translating gives CASSDSGAQETQYF.

The rearrangement uses TRBV6-5 and TRBJ2-3, with 7 bases that match TRBD2. Germline loops: CDR1 MNHEY, CDR2 SVGAGI. The ends lost 1 base at V and 8 bases at J; junction bases unmatched: 15. This CDR3 comprises 17 residues. The DNA of the CDR3 is TGTGCCAGCAGTTACTATGCACCGGGGACTATAATCAGTACGCAGTATTTT. The encoded protein is CASSYYAPGTIISTQYF.

Comments on this clonotype: The germline gene is not matched at one end of the junction; a read error may be the cause. The chain is built from TRBV7-9 and TRBJ1-4, with a possible D match to TRBD1 (5 bases). CDR3 length: 11 amino acids. Germline V gene lookup returns CDR1 SEHNR and CDR2 FQNEAQ (reference sequence). The CDR3 reads CASSPQQVPLF. In DNA form, the CDR3 reads TGTGCCAGCAGCCCCCAACAGGTTCCGTTATTT.

The chain joins TRBV29-1 to TRBJ2-1, with 8 bases matching TRBD1. V dropped 6 bases and J dropped 8; count of bases not matched to a gene: 3. CDR3 length: 11 residues. Per germline, CDR1 SQVTM and CDR2 ANQGSEA. CDR3: CSVQQGDEQFF. As DNA, the CDR3 is TGCAGCGTGCAACAGGGGGATGAGCAGTTCTTC.

The chain joins TRBV2 to TRBJ2-3; D is unresolved. Germline V gives CDR1 SNHLY, CDR2 FYNNEI. Trimming cost V 3 bases and J 3 bases, with 4 bases left between them. CDR3 length: 12 amino acids. CDR3 loop: CASSEGTDTQYF. Here the CDR3 DNA reads TGTGCCAGCAGTGAGGGTACAGATACGCAGTATTTT.

The chain couples TRBV27 to TRBJ2-3; 8 nucleotides match TRBD1. Looked up from germline, CDR1 is MNHEY and CDR2 is SMNVEV (reference sequence). CDR3 length equals 14 residues. Trimming cost V 5 bases and J 3 bases; bases outside gene matches: 4. CDR3 DNA sequence: TGTGCCAGCAGTACCCGGACAGGGACAGATACGCAGTATTTT. Translating gives CASSTRTGTDTQYF.

The chain has TRBV3-1 and TRBJ1-5, with D possibly matching TRBD1 (5 bases). V shed 8 bases and J shed 2 bases, with 10 bases lying between them. The CDR3 sequence is 13 residues long. Germline V gene lookup returns CDR1 LGHDT and CDR2 YNNKEL (reference sequence). CDR3 loop: CASGGGGNQPQHF. DNA for the CDR3: TGTGCCAGCGGCGGGGGAGGCAATCAGCCCCAGCATTTT.